This T cell receptor beta chain was recovered during a study of response to subunit inactivated influenza vaccine. Regarding the study as a whole: The authors suggested that every seasonal influenza vaccination recruits few new T cells.

V was clipped by 1 base and J by 5 bases; unmatched bases: 3. The CDR3 runs 15 residues. Germline V lookup: CDR1 SGHNT, CDR2 YENEEA. Of note for this clonotype: Its matching antigen is unknown.

TCRdb re-called the RT-PCR reads with MiXCR, one entry per CDR3 protein. The profile shows around 750,000 distinct CDR3 sequences, over 20% of them singletons. The TCR was taken from a man aged 50-60 years who received an inactivated influenza vaccine. Source: PBMCs from blood, taken roughly 5 days after vaccination. This rearrangement joins TRBV11-3 to TRBJ2-5, with 11 bases identical to TRBD1. The CDR3 here is CASSLGTGGMETQYF. Here the CDR3 DNA reads TGTGCCAGCAGCTTAGGGACAGGGGGCATGGAGACCCAGTACTTC.